This T cell receptor (beta chain) was retrieved from a study of T cell responses to AZD1222 COVID-19 vaccine (dated by TCRdb to about 2021). For the study in its entirety: AZD1222 recipients with second doses at about 4 weeks or about 12 weeks were pooled, because spike-specific TCR depth and breadth did not differ between schedules. TCR sequencing was performed for over 230 trial participants, of whom about 210 were given two doses of AZD1222 and about 25 were given two doses of MenACWY control vaccine. Enrollment into the trials was organized by age into subgroups of 18-55, 56-69 and 70-plus years, and those subgroups contained roughly 150, 30 and 60 TCR-sequenced participants, respectively. The investigation overall reported the following: In the small 56-69-year group, the increase in depth fell short of significance, most likely because of low power. No day 14 peak-response samples were available, so repertoires were characterized only after the peak T cell response. Most participants were white British and females outnumbered males, and the authors suggested that clonal diversity may have been underestimated. Reportedly, close to half of the unique spike-specific TCRs recognized epitopes lying outside the regions that are mutated in the B.1.351 and B.1.1.7 variants. CD4 TCRs associated with the vaccine covered the entire spike protein, and the dominant responses were in regions 160-218 and 743-854. Spike-specific TCR breadth and depth rose significantly after two AZD1222 doses compared with day 0 and with MenACWY recipients. Conclusions about previously exposed vaccinees are limited, since just 6 or 7 AZD1222 recipients were seropositive for SARS-CoV-2 at baseline.

The CDR3 regions of human TCRbeta chains were analyzed by immunosequencing. On the study's bioinformatics: Repertoire TCRs were checked for matches against a reference library of SARS-CoV-2-specific TCRs that had been generated using the MIRA antigen-specificity platform. Breadth was defined as the fraction of unique TCRs that were SARS-CoV-2-associated, and depth was defined as the fraction of total T cells that were SARS-CoV-2-associated. Each spike-specific TCR was assigned to its reactive spike region and to a CD4 or CD8 class using the MIRA data. Log10-transformed breadth and depth values were compared by one-way ANOVA with Sidak's multiple comparisons tests. TCRdb carries this immuneACCESS record with in-frame sequences only. Its versions omit some clonotypes, under half of them owing to an unresolved V gene in the studies checked, with the rest unexplained. That table is the source of V, J and clone size, and D and trimming were worked out from the DNA. The sample table contains 150,000 to 200,000 clones; only one count was recorded for over 80% of them. The ten largest clonotypes hold 5% to 7% of the sample.

The time point label on this specimen signifies: baseline before first vaccination. Samples from vaccinated people were obtained from the UK trials COV001 and COV002, which included a single-blind randomized controlled phase 2/3 trial of AZD1222 (ChAdOx1 nCoV-19) in healthy adults. Trial participant PBMC samples were collected at day 0 and day 28 after the second dose for TCRbeta chain sequencing. Relative to germline, V is missing 3 bases and J is missing 5 bases, with 4 bases of the junction outside any gene match. The cysteine opens and the phenylalanine closes a CDR3 of 14 amino acids. Only the CDR3 DNA is retained, 42 bases long and in frame from the first base. For CDR1 and CDR2, the germline V gene lists SGHRS and YFSETQ. Remarks on this clone: Its target antigen remains unknown. One base away there is no much larger clone; base qualities are not given.

Sequences were derived from peripheral blood, sampled on day 0 of AZD1222 vaccination. The rearranged chain carries TRBV5-1 and TRBJ2-1, with 8 bases matching TRBD2. This clonotype was obtained from an adult in good health. The CDR3 sequence is CASSSGGPNNEQFF. The DNA reads TGCGCCAGCAGCTCGGGGGGGCCAAACAATGAGCAGTTCTTC.